The present entry profiles one TCR delta chain with its context. The sample holds a few counts of this clone. The target of this receptor is not known. One base away there is no much larger clone; base qualities are not given. The source of the sample is a study of delta chains in infants with herpesvirus infections (dated 2023 in TCRdb). Regarding the complete study: A Ugandan infant birth cohort was prospectively followed from birth to characterize gammadelta T cell responses to primary cytomegalovirus (CMV) infection. In infants who were infected with CMV after birth, the study searched for a public fetal Vdelta1/Vgamma8 gammadelta TCR clonotype. gammadelta TCRs were sequenced from PBMC obtained from under 20 CMV-infected infants (one congenitally infected) and 8 or 9 CMV-uninfected infants for whom sufficient sample was available. Infant blood samples fell into approximate age groups of 1.5, 4, 8 and 12 months. Previously published Belgian fetal and cord blood gammadelta TCR data were added only for comparison and were not generated in this cohort.

Libraries came from RT-PCR. PBMC RNA was reverse transcribed with SuperScript II using gamma-chain- and delta-chain-specific primers to generate TCR cDNA. After purification with AMPure XP beads, the cDNA was amplified and indexed with Illumina adapters using the Nextera XT Index Kit. An Illumina MiSeq with a V2 300-cycle kit was used to sequence the gammadelta TCR libraries. The paper's processing steps were these. Using MiXCR v2.1.12, CDR3 sequences were assembled, and reads were mapped onto D, J and V genes obtained from GenBank. VDJtools v1.2.1 was used to perform repertoire analyses of the CDR3 clonotypes. Public reads were reanalyzed in TCRdb with CATT, and rows carrying the same DNA were merged afterwards. The authors' filters were not applied to this entry. This sample has around 800 delta-chain clones in its table, and around 35% of those were observed once. The top ten constitute about 22% of the sample.

The germline V gene (reference sequence) gives CDR1 as TVYSNPD and CDR2 as GDNSRS. From the cysteine through the phenylalanine, the CDR3 covers 17 amino acids. Only CDR3 DNA remains: 51 bases, in frame from the first base. V trim: 5 bases; J trim: 5 bases; unmatched bases: 21. The research as a whole found: A small sample size and the lack of race- or environment-matched controls were noted by the authors, because CMV is acquired by nearly all Ugandans before adulthood. Within Vdelta1 cells, the frequency of the public clonotype appeared to be inversely correlated with age at infection and to decay rapidly, seemingly not persisting past roughly two months. The public clonotype was found only at the first time point after infection and was absent in uninfected infants and in those infected after 120 days. In CMV-uninfected infants, the public clonotype might still be present but below the detection limit. Of 18 CMV-infected infants, several carried the public Vdelta1 clonotype: the congenitally infected infant plus three who were infected postnatally before 120 days of age.

In Kampala, Uganda, pregnant women receiving prenatal care were recruited and their infants were enrolled, and documentation of maternal HIV status was required. Home visits to families took place weekly, and collection of infant clinical information, oral swabs and peripheral blood began at 6 weeks of age and was repeated every 4 months after that. Blood was drawn into heparin tubes, and PBMC were separated by Ficoll-Paque density gradient centrifugation and then cryopreserved. The origin of this receptor is a human donor who was a Ugandan infant, either HIV-exposed or HIV-unexposed (not recorded which). The V gene is TRDV3 and the J gene is TRDJ1; 9 central bases correspond to TRDD3. The sequencing here drew on peripheral blood, taken at time point 2 of longitudinal follow-up. The CDR3 region has the sequence CAAFFGYWGTLRDKLIF. The DNA sequence is given as TGTGCCGCCTTTTTCGGCTACTGGGGGACCCTCAGGGATAAACTCATCTTT.